This T cell receptor (beta chain) appears in the sequencing data of a study of shared clonotypes between healthy human individuals. Sequenced by immunoSEQ multiplex PCR; TCRdb stores in-frame clones only, minus some. The sample lists about 1 million clones, roughly 70% occurring once. This CDR3 has 11 amino acids. Germline V gene sequence: CDR1 SGHRS, CDR2 YFSETQ. Trimming shortened V by 5 bases and J by 4 bases, and 6 bases separated the two germline ends. What was sequenced was memory CD4+ T cells sorted from blood. The subset here: CD45RA-negative fraction. The clonotype originates from a man aged 18 to 30 in good health. The V and J genes are TRBV5-1 and TRBJ2-5, with D uncertain. The CDR3 nucleotides are TGCGCCAGCAGTGATGGAGAGACCCAGTACTTC. Its protein is CASSDGETQYF.